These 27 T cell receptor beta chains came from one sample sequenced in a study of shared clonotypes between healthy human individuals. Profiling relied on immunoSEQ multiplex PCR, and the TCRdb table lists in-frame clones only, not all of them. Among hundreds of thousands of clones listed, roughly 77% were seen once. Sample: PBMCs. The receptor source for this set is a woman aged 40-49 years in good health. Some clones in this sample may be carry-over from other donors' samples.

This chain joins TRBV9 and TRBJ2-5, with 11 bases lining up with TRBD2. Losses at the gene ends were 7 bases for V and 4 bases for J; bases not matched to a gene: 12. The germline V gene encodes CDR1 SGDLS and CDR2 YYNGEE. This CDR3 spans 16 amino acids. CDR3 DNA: TGTGCCAGCGGAGGTAGCGGGAGGGCCGGAGGAGAGACCCAGTACTTC. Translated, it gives CASGGSGRAGGETQYF.

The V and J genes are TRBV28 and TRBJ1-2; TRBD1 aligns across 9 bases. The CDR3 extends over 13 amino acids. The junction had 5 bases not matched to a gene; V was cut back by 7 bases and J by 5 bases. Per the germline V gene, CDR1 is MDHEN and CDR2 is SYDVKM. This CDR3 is CASTPGTGYGYTF. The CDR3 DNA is TGTGCCAGCACCCCAGGGACAGGGTATGGCTACACCTTC.

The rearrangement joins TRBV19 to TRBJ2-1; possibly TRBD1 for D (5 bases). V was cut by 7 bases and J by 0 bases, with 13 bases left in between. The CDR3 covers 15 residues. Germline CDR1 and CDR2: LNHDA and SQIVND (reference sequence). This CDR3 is CASTPGRNSYNEQFF. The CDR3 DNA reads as TGTGCCAGTACCCCAGGGCGGAACTCCTACAATGAGCAGTTCTTC.

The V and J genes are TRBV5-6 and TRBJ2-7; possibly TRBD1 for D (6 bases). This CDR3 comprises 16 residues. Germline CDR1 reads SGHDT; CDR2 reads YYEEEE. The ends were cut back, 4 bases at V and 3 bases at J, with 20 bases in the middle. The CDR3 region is CASSPTWVVTGYEQYF. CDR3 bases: TGTGCCAGCAGCCCTACCTGGGTGGTGACAGGCTACGAGCAGTACTTC.

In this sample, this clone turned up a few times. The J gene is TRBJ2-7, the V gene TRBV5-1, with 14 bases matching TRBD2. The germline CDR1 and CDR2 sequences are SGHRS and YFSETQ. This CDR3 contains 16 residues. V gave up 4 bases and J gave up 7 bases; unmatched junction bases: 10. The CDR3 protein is CASSRGLAGDKGEQYF. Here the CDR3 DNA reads TGCGCCAGCAGCAGGGGACTAGCGGGAGATAAGGGGGAGCAGTACTTC.

This CDR3 reads CASSRVAGGYEQFF. For the CDR3, the DNA is TGTGCCAGCAGCCGGGTGGCGGGAGGGTATGAGCAGTTCTTC. The chain carries TRBV7-9 and TRBJ2-1; TRBD2 agrees at 9 bases. Germline CDR1 and CDR2: SEHNR and FQNEAQ (reference sequence). J was trimmed by 8 bases and V by 5 bases; bases with no gene match: 7. The CDR3 length is 14 residues.

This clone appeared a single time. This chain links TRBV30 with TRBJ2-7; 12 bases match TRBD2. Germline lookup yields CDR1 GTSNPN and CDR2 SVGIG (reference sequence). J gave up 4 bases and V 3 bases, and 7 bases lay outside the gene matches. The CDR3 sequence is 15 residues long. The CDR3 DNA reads TGTGCCTGGAGGAGACTAGCGGGAGTCTTGTACGAGCAGTACTTC. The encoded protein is CAWRRLAGVLYEQYF.

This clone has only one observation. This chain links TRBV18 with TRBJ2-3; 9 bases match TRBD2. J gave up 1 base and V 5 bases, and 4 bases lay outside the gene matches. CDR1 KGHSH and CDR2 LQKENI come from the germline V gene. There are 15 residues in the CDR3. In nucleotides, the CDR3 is TGTGCCAGCTCAGTTCGGACTAGCGGCACAGATACGCAGTATTTT. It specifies CASSVRTSGTDTQYF.

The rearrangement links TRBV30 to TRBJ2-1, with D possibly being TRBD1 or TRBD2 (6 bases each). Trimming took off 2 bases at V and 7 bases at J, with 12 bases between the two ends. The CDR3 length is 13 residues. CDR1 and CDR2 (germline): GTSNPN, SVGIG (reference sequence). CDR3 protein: CAWSKKGGNEQFF. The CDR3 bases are TGTGCCTGGAGTAAAAAGGGGGGTAATGAGCAGTTCTTC.

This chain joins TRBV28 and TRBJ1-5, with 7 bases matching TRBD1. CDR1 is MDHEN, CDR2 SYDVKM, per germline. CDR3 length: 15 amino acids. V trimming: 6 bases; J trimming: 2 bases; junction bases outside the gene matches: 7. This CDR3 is CASRPIGQGNQPQHF. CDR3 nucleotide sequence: TGTGCCAGCAGGCCCATCGGACAGGGCAATCAGCCCCAGCATTTT.

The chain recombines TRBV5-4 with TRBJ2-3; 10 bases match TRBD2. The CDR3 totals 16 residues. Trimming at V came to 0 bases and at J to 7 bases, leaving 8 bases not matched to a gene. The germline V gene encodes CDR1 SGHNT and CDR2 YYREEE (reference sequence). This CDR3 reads CASSLVFLAGENTQYF. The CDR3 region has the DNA TGTGCCAGCAGCTTGGTGTTTCTAGCGGGAGAAAATACGCAGTATTTT.

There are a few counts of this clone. As DNA, the CDR3 is TGTGCCAGCAGTGAAATCTCCAGGGTTTTAGCTCGGGACACTGAAGCTTTCTTT. It specifies CASSEISRVLARDTEAFF. The gene calls are TRBV6-1 and TRBJ1-1; perhaps TRBD1 as D (5 bases). The V and J ends lost 2 bases and 3 bases respectively, with 22 bases between them. CDR1 and CDR2 from the germline V gene are MNHNS and SASEGT. CDR3 length: 18 amino acids.

DNA of the CDR3: TGTGCCAGCAGTGAAGGGGGGGCGGGATGGAGGCAAGAGACCCAGTACTTC. Protein: CASSEGGAGWRQETQYF. The chain employs TRBV2 and TRBJ2-5, with D perhaps given as TRBD1 or TRBD2 (6 bases each). The CDR3 consists of 17 residues. Trimming left V 1 base short and J 2 bases short, with 17 bases between. Germline lookup yields CDR1 SNHLY and CDR2 FYNNEI. The entire variable domain, with the rest obtained from reference TRBV2 and TRBJ2-5, is as follows: EPEVTQTPSHQVTQMGQEVILRCVPISNHLYFYWYRQILGQKVEFLVSFYNNEISEKSEIFDDQFSVERPDGSNFTLKIRSTKLEDSAMYFCASSEGGAGWRQETQYFGPGTRLLVL.

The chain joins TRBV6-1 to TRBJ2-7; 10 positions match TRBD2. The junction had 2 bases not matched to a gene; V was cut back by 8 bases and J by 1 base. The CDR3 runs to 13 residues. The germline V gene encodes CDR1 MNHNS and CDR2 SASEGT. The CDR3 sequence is CASRTSGSYEQYF. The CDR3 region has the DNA TGTGCCAGCCGGACTAGCGGATCCTACGAGCAGTACTTC.

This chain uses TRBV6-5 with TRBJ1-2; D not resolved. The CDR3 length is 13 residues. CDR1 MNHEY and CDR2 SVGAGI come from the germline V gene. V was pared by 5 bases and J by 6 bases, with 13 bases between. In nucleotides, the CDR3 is TGTGCCAGCAGTCCCCACATGGGAGATGGCTACACCTTC. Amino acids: CASSPHMGDGYTF.

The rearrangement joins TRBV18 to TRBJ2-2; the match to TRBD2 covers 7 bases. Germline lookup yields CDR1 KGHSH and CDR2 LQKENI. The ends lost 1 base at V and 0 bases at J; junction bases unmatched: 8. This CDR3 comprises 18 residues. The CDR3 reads CASSPRSGGSANTGELFF. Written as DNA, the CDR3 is TGTGCCAGCTCACCACGGTCGGGAGGAAGCGCGAACACCGGGGAGCTGTTTTTT. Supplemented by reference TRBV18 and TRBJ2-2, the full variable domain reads NAGVMQNPRHLVRRRGQEARLRCSPMKGHSHVYWYRQLPEEGLKFMVYLQKENIIDESGMPKERFSAEFPKEGPSILRIQQVVRGDSAAYFCASSPRSGGSANTGELFFGEGSRLTVL.

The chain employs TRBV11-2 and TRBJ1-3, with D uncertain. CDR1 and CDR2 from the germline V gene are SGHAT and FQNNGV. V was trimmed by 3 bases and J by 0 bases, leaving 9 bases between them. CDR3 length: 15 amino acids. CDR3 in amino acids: CASSFEGNSGNTIYF. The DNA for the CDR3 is TGTGCCAGCAGCTTCGAGGGAAACTCTGGAAACACCATATATTTT.

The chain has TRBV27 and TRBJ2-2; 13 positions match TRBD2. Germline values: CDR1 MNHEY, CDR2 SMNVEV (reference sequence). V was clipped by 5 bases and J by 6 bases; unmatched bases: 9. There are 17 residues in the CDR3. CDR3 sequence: CASSLFRTSGSPGELFF. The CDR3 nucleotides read TGTGCCAGCAGTCTTTTTAGGACTAGCGGGAGTCCCGGGGAGCTGTTTTTT.

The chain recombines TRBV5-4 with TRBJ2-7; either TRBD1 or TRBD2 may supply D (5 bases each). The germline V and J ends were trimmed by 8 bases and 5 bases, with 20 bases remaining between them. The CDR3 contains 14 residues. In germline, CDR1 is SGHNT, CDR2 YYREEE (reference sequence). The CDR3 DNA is TGTGCCAGTACAACGGGGCCAGAACGCGACGAGCAGTACTTC. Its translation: CASTTGPERDEQYF.

CDR3 residues: CASSLLAGSNTGELFF. The CDR3 DNA reads as TGTGCCAGCAGCTTACTAGCGGGATCCAACACCGGGGAGCTGTTTTTT. The gene calls are TRBV7-3 and TRBJ2-2, with 9 nucleotides matching TRBD2. V shed 2 bases, J shed 2 bases, and the junction held 3 bases outside the gene matches. The CDR3 sequence is 16 residues long. CDR1 and CDR2 from the germline V gene are SGHTA and FQGTGA.

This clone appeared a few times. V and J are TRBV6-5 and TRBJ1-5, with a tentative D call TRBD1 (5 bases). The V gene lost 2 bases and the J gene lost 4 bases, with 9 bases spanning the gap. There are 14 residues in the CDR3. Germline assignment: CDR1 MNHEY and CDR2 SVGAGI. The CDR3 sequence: CASSYGGPNQPQHF. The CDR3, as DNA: TGTGCCAGCAGTTACGGGGGACCGAATCAGCCCCAGCATTTT.

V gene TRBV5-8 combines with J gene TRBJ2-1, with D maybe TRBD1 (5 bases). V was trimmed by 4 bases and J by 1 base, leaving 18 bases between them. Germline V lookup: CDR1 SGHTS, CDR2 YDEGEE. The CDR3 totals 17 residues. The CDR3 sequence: CASSRLGARQSYNEQFF. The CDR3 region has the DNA TGTGCCAGCAGCCGGCTTGGGGCCCGACAGTCCTACAATGAGCAGTTCTTC.

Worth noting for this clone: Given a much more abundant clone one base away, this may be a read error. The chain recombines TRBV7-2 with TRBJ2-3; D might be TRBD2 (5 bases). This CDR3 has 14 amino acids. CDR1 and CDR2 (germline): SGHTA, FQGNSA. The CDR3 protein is CASSSDGNTDAQYF. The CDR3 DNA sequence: TGTGCCAGCAGCTCGGACGGGAACACAGATGCGCAGTATTTT.

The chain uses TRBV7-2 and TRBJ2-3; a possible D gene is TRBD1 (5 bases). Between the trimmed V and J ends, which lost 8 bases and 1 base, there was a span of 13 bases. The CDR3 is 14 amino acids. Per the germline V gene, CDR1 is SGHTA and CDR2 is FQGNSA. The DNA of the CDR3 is TGTGCCAGCGGGGCCCAACGGGGCACAGATACGCAGTATTTT. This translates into CASGAQRGTDTQYF.

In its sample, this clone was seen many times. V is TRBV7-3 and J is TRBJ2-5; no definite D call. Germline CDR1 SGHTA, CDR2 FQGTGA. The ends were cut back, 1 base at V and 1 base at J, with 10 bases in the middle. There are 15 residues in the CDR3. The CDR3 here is CASSLIGRFQETQYF. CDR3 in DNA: TGTGCCAGCAGCTTAATCGGGCGTTTCCAAGAGACCCAGTACTTC.

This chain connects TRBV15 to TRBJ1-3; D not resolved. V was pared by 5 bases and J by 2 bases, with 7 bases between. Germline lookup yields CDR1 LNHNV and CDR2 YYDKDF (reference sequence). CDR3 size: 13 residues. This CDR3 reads CATSLTTGNTIYF. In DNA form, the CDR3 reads TGTGCCACCAGCCTTACTACTGGAAACACCATATATTTT.

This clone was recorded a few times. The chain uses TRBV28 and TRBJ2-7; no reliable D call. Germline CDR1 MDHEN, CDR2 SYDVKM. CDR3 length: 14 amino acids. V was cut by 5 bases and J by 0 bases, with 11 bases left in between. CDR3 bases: TGTGCCAGCAGTACGGACGCTGCCTCCTACGAGCAGTACTTC. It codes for CASSTDAASYEQYF.